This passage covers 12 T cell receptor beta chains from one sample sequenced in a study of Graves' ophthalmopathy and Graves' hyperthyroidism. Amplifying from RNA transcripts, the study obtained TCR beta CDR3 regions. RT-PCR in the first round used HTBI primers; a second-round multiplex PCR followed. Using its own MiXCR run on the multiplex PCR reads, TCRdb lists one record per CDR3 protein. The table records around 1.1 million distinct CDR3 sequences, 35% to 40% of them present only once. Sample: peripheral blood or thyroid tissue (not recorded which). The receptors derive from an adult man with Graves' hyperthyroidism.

The CDR3 loop reads CASSLGLSREKLFF. In nucleotides, the CDR3 is TGTGCCAGCAGTTTAGGGTTGAGTCGAGAAAAACTGTTTTTT. The chain employs TRBV6-2 or TRBV6-3 and TRBJ1-4, with unresolved D. Per the germline V gene, CDR1 is MNHEY and CDR2 is SVGEGT. The V gene lost 4 bases and the J gene lost 8 bases, with 14 bases spanning the gap. The CDR3 is 14 amino acids.

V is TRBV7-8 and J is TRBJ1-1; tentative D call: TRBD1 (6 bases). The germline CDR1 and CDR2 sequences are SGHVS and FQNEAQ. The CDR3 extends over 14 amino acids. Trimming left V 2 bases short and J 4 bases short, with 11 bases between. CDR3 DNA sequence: TGTGCCAGCAGCTTAACAGGGATGAGCACTGAAGCTTTCTTT. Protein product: CASSLTGMSTEAFF.

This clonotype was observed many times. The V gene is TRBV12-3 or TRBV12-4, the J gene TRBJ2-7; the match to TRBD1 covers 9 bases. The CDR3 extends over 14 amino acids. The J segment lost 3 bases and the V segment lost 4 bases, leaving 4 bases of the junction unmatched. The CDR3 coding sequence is TGTGCCAGCAGTTACGGGACAGGGTTCTACGAGCAGTACTTC. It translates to CASSYGTGFYEQYF.

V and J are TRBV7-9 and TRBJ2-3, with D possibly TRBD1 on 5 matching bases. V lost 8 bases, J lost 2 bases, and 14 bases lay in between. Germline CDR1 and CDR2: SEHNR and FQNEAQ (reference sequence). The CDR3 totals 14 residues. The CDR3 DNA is TGTGCCAGCGGGGCTACGCGGCTCACAGATACGCAGTATTTT. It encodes CASGATRLTDTQYF.

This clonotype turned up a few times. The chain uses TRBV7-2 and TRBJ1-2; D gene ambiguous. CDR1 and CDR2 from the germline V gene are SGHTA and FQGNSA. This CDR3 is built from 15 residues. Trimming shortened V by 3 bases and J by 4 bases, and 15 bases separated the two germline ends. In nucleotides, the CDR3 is TGTGCCAGCAGCTTTCGACCTAGATCGCGCTATGGCTACACCTTC. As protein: CASSFRPRSRYGYTF.

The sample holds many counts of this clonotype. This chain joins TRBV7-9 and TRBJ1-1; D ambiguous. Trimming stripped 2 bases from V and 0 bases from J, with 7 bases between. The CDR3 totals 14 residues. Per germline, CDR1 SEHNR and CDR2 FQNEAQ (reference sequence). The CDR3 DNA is TGTGCCAGCAGCTTAAATTACATGAACACTGAAGCTTTCTTT. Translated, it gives CASSLNYMNTEAFF.

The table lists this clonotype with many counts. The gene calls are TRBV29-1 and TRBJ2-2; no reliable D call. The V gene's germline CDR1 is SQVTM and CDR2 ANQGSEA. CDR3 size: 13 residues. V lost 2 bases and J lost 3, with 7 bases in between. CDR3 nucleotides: TGCAGCGTTGAATCCGGGTACACCGGGGAGCTGTTTTTT. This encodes CSVESGYTGELFF.

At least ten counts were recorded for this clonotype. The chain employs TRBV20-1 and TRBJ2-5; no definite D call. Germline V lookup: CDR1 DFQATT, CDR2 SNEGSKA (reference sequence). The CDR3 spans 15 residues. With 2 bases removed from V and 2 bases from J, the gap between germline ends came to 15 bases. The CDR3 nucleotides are TGCAGTGCTAGAACTCCTGGTCCCGGACAAGAGACCCAGTACTTC. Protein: CSARTPGPGQETQYF.

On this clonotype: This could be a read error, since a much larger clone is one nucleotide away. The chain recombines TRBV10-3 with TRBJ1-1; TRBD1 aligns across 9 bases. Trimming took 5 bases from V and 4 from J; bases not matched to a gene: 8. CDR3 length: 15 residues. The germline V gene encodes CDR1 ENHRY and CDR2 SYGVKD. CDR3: CAISYLTGGFTEAFF. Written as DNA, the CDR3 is TGTGCCATCAGTTACCTGACAGGGGGTTTCACTGAAGCTTTCTTT.

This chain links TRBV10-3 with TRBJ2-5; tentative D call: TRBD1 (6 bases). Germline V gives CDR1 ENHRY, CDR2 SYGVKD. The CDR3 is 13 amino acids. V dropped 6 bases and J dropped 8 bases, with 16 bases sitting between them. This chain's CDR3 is CAIRPREGETQYF. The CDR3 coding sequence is TGTGCCATCAGACCTAGAGAGGGGGAAACCCAGTACTTC.

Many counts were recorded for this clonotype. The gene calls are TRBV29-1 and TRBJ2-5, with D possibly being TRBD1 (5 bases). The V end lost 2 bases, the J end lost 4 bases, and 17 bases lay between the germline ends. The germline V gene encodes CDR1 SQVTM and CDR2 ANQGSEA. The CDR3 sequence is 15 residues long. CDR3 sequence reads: CSVEPRRVWGETQYF. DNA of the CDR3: TGCAGCGTTGAACCCCGCAGGGTATGGGGAGAGACCCAGTACTTC.

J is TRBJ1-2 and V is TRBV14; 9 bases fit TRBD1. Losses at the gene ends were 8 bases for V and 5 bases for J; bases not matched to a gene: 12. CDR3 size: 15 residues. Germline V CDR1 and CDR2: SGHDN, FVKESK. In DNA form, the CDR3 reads TGTGCCAGCTCACCACCGGGACAGGGTTGGTATGGCTACACCTTC. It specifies CASSPPGQGWYGYTF.